This T cell receptor (beta chain) was observed in a study of T cell repertoires in cytomegalovirus infection. Study overall: Public TCR beta signatures marked donors with CMV infection and the matching HLA.

This clonotype was recorded many times. Its target is not known. The V segment lost 5 bases and the J segment 4 bases; nucleotides outside the gene matches: 6. In germline, CDR1 is SGHTA, CDR2 FQGNSA. The length of the CDR3 is 16 residues. TCRdb processed the reads anew with MiXCR; each CDR3 protein has one entry. The sample has some 940,000 distinct CDR3 sequences; approximately 32% are singletons. The sequenced sample was cultured CD8+ T cells from PBMCs, obtained from culture after CMV antigen stimulation. V gene TRBV7-2 combines with J gene TRBJ2-3, with TRBD2 matching 13 bases. This TCR came from a human donor in good health (CMV status not recorded). Some clones in this sample may be carry-over from other donors' samples. As DNA, the CDR3 is TGTGCCAGCAGCCTACTAGCGGGGGGGGCATCAGATACGCAGTATTTT. Encoded protein: CASSLLAGGASDTQYF.